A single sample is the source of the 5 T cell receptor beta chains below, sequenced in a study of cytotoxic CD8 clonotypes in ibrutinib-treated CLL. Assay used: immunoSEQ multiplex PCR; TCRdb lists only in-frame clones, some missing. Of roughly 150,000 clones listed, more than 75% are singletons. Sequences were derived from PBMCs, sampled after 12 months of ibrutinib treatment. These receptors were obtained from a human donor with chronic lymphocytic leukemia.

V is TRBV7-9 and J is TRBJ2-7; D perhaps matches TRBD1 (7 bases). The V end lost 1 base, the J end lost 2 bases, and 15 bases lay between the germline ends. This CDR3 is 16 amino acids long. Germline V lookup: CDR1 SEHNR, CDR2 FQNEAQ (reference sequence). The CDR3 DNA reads TGTGCCAGCAGCTTAGGTTCAGCCAGGGGGGCCTACGAGCAGTACTTC. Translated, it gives CASSLGSARGAYEQYF.

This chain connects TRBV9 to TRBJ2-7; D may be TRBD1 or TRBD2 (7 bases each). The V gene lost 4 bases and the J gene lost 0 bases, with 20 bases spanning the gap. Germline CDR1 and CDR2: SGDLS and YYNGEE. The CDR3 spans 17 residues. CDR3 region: CASSPGRGRGTSYEQYF. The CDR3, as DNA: TGTGCCAGCAGCCCGGGGAGGGGGCGGGGGACCTCCTACGAGCAGTACTTC.

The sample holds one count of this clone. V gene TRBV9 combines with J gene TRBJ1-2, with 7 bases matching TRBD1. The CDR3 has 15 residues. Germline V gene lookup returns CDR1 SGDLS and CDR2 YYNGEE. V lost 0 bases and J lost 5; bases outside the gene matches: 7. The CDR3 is CASSVGGGQEYGYTF. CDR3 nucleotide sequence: TGTGCCAGCAGCGTAGGTGGTGGACAGGAGTATGGCTACACCTTC.

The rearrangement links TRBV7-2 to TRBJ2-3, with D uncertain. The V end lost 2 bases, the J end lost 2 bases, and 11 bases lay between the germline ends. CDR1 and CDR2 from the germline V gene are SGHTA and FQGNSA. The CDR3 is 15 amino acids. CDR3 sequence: CASSLWIATTDTQYF. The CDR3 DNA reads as TGTGCCAGCAGCTTATGGATTGCAACCACAGATACGCAGTATTTT.

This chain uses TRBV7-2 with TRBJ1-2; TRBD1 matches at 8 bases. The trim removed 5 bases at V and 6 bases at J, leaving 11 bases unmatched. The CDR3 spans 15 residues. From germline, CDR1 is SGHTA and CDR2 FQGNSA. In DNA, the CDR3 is TGTGCCAGCAGCATCCCGACAGGGGTTACCGATGGCTACACCTTC. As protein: CASSIPTGVTDGYTF.